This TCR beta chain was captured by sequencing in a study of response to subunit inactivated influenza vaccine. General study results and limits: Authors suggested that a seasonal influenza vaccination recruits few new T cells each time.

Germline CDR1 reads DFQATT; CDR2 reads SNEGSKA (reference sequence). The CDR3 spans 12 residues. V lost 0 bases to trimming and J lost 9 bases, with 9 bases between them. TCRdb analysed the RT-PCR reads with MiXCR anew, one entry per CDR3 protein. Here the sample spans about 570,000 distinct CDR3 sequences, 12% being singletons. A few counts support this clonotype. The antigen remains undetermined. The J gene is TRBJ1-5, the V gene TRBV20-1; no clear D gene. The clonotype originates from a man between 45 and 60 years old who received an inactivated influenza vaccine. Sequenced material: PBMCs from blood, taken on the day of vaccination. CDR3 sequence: CSARDGVLPQHF. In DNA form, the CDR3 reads TGCAGTGCTAGAGATGGGGTCCTGCCCCAGCATTTT.